These T cell receptor beta chains were read from a single sample in a study of blood T cell repertoires in COVID-19. Generated by immunoSEQ multiplex PCR, the TCRdb table keeps only in-frame clones and is missing some. The repertoire includes approximately 98,000 clones, 55% to 75% of them detected once, and 1.5% to 2% sits in the top ten. The specimen was peripheral blood. The receptors here all came from a woman aged 40 to 50 with acute or convalescent COVID-19. Both conserved end residues are part of each CDR3. Fields, in order: CDR3 length, clone size, V gene, J gene, D gene, CDR3 DNA, CDR3 protein. D genes are given only for firm matches. Not every row has a clone size; where given, it reads once, few, many or a size class.

CDR3 length: 15; clone size: -; V gene: TRBV30; J gene: TRBJ2-5; D gene: TRBD1; CDR3 DNA: TGTGCCTGGAATCCGGGACAGGGGGAAATAGAGACCCAGTACTTC; CDR3 protein: CAWNPGQGEIETQYF
CDR3 length: 16; clone size: -; V gene: TRBV6-5; J gene: TRBJ1-4; D gene: -; CDR3 DNA: TGTGCCAGCAGTTACTCGCCTCAGGGTACTAATGAAAAACTGTTTTTT; CDR3 protein: CASSYSPQGTNEKLFF
CDR3 length: 13; clone size: -; V gene: TRBV6-5; J gene: TRBJ1-5; D gene: -; CDR3 DNA: TGTGCCAGCAATCAGAACCCGAATCAGCCCCAGCATTTT; CDR3 protein: CASNQNPNQPQHF
CDR3 length: 14; clone size: -; V gene: TRBV29-1; J gene: TRBJ2-7; D gene: -; CDR3 DNA: TGCAGCGCCATGACAGGCTCGGGCTCCTACGAGCAGTACTTC; CDR3 protein: CSAMTGSGSYEQYF
CDR3 length: 14; clone size: once; V gene: TRBV5-1; J gene: TRBJ2-5; D gene: TRBD1; CDR3 DNA: TGCGCCAGCAGCGGGGACAGTCCTCGGGAGACCCAGTACTTC; CDR3 protein: CASSGDSPRETQYF
CDR3 length: 17; clone size: -; V gene: TRBV6-2/TRBV6-3; J gene: TRBJ1-6; D gene: TRBD1; CDR3 DNA: TGTGCCAGCAGTTACGGGGCAGGGGGCTCCTATAATTCACCCCTCCACTTT; CDR3 protein: CASSYGAGGSYNSPLHF
CDR3 length: 11; clone size: -; V gene: TRBV20-1; J gene: TRBJ2-7; D gene: TRBD1; CDR3 DNA: TGCAGTGCCCAACCGGGACAGGTCCAGTACTTC; CDR3 protein: CSAQPGQVQYF
CDR3 length: 14; clone size: -; V gene: TRBV7-3; J gene: TRBJ1-6; D gene: TRBD1; CDR3 DNA: TGTGCCAGCAGCCTGACAGGGTATAATTCACCCCTCCACTTT; CDR3 protein: CASSLTGYNSPLHF
CDR3 length: 14; clone size: -; V gene: TRBV6-1; J gene: TRBJ1-5; D gene: -; CDR3 DNA: TGTGCCAGCAGTGAATCCCTAGGCAATCAGCCCCAGCATTTT; CDR3 protein: CASSESLGNQPQHF
CDR3 length: 16; clone size: -; V gene: TRBV19; J gene: TRBJ1-5; D gene: -; CDR3 DNA: TGTGCCAGTAGTATAGATTCCAGGGGAGGCAATCAGCCCCAGCATTTT; CDR3 protein: CASSIDSRGGNQPQHF
CDR3 length: 14; clone size: -; V gene: TRBV19; J gene: TRBJ2-1; D gene: TRBD1; CDR3 DNA: TGTGCCAGTAGTATTGGCAGGGGGCACAATGAGCAGTTCTTC; CDR3 protein: CASSIGRGHNEQFF
CDR3 length: 14; clone size: few; V gene: TRBV15; J gene: TRBJ1-6; D gene: TRBD1; CDR3 DNA: TGTGCCACCAGCCGGGGGACAGGGGATTCACCCCTCCACTTT; CDR3 protein: CATSRGTGDSPLHF
CDR3 length: 15; clone size: -; V gene: TRBV11-2; J gene: TRBJ2-1; D gene: -; CDR3 DNA: TGTGCCAGCAGCTTAGACAGGGTTGGCTACAATGAGCAGTTCTTC; CDR3 protein: CASSLDRVGYNEQFF
CDR3 length: 15; clone size: -; V gene: TRBV2; J gene: TRBJ1-2; D gene: TRBD1; CDR3 DNA: TGTGCCAGCAGTGAAAGGGGACAGGGGGTCTCTGGCTACACCTTC; CDR3 protein: CASSERGQGVSGYTF
CDR3 length: 13; clone size: -; V gene: TRBV6-2/TRBV6-3; J gene: TRBJ1-5; D gene: -; CDR3 DNA: TGTGCCAGCAGTCAGGGCAGCAATCAGCCCCAGCATTTT; CDR3 protein: CASSQGSNQPQHF
CDR3 length: 18; clone size: -; V gene: TRBV18; J gene: TRBJ2-1; D gene: -; CDR3 DNA: TGTGCCAGCTCACCACCCACACCGATCAGGGGCTTTACGAATGAGCAGTTCTTC; CDR3 protein: CASSPPTPIRGFTNEQFF
CDR3 length: 13; clone size: -; V gene: TRBV12-5; J gene: TRBJ2-1; D gene: -; CDR3 DNA: TGTGCTAGTGGTTTGGTACTCGTCAATGAGCAGTTCTTC; CDR3 protein: CASGLVLVNEQFF
CDR3 length: 15; clone size: -; V gene: TRBV28; J gene: TRBJ2-3; D gene: -; CDR3 DNA: TGTGCCAGCAGCCCAGACAGCTACCGCACAGATACGCAGTATTTT; CDR3 protein: CASSPDSYRTDTQYF
CDR3 length: 13; clone size: -; V gene: TRBV6-6; J gene: TRBJ2-7; D gene: -; CDR3 DNA: TGTGCCAGCAAAGAGGACAGAGTTTACGAGCAGTACTTC; CDR3 protein: CASKEDRVYEQYF
CDR3 length: 16; clone size: -; V gene: TRBV7-9; J gene: TRBJ2-7; D gene: -; CDR3 DNA: TGTGCCAGCAGCCCCAAGGCAGGGGTAAATCCCTACGAGCAGTACTTC; CDR3 protein: CASSPKAGVNPYEQYF
CDR3 length: 17; clone size: -; V gene: TRBV20-1; J gene: TRBJ1-2; D gene: -; CDR3 DNA: TGCAGTGCTAGTGGGGGGTCGAAAGGGCAGGACGCGGGAGGCTACACCTTC; CDR3 protein: CSASGGSKGQDAGGYTF
CDR3 length: 15; clone size: -; V gene: TRBV20-1; J gene: TRBJ2-1; D gene: TRBD1; CDR3 DNA: TGCAGTGCTAGTCTCCCGGGACAGGGGGCGGGGAAGCAGTTCTTC; CDR3 protein: CSASLPGQGAGKQFF
CDR3 length: 18; clone size: -; V gene: TRBV6-2/TRBV6-3; J gene: TRBJ2-5; D gene: TRBD1; CDR3 DNA: TGTGCCAGCAGGCCTCTAAAATCCGGGACAGGGGGCCGAGAGACCCAGTACTTC; CDR3 protein: CASRPLKSGTGGRETQYF
CDR3 length: 14; clone size: -; V gene: TRBV28; J gene: TRBJ2-2; D gene: -; CDR3 DNA: TGTGCCAGCAGCCAGGGGCAGGGGCACGGGGAGCTGTTTTTT; CDR3 protein: CASSQGQGHGELFF
CDR3 length: 14; clone size: -; V gene: TRBV6-5; J gene: TRBJ1-4; D gene: -; CDR3 DNA: TGTGCCAGCAGTAAACAGCTTGCGAATGAAAAACTGTTTTTT; CDR3 protein: CASSKQLANEKLFF
CDR3 length: 12; clone size: -; V gene: TRBV29-1; J gene: TRBJ2-2; D gene: -; CDR3 DNA: TGCAGCGTTGCGGGTTACACCGGGGAGCTGTTTTTT; CDR3 protein: CSVAGYTGELFF
CDR3 length: 16; clone size: -; V gene: TRBV4-1; J gene: TRBJ2-3; D gene: -; CDR3 DNA: TGCGCCAGCAGCCAGCAGAGGGCAGTCCCCACAGATACGCAGTATTTT; CDR3 protein: CASSQQRAVPTDTQYF